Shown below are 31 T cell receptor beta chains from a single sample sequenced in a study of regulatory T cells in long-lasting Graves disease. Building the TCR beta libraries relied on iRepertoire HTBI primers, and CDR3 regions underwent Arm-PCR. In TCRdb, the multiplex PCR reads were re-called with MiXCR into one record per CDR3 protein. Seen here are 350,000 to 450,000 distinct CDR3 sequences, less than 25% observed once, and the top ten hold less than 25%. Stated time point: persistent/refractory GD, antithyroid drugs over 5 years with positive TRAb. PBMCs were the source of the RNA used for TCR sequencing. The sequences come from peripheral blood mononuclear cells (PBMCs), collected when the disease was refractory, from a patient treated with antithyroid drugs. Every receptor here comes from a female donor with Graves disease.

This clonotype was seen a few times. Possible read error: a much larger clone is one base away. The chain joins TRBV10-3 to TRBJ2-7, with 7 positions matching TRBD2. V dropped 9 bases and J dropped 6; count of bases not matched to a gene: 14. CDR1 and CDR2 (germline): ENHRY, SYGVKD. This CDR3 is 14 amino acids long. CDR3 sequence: CAIVQGAGACEQYF. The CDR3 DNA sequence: TGTGCCATTGTACAAGGGGCGGGAGCCTGCGAGCAGTACTTC.

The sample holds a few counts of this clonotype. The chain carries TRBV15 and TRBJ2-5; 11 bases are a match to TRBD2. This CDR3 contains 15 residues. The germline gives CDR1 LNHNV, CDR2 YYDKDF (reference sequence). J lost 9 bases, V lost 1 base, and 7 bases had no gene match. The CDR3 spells CATSRAGTSGRAQYF. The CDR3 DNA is TGTGCCACCAGCAGAGCCGGGACTAGCGGACGTGCCCAGTACTTC.

For the CDR3, the DNA is TGTGCCAGCAGCTTGGGTCCATACAATGAGCAGTTCTTC. Encoded protein: CASSLGPYNEQFF. The gene calls are TRBV5-5 and TRBJ2-1; D not resolved. V gave up 0 bases and J gave up 4 bases, with 5 bases separating them. Germline V gene data show CDR1 as SGHKS and CDR2 as YYEKEE (reference sequence). The CDR3 is made up of 13 amino acids.

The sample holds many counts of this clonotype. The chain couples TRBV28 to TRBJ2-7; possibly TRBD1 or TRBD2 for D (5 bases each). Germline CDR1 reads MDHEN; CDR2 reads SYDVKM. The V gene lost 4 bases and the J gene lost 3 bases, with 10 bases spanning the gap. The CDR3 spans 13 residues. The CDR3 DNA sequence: TGTGCCAGCAGTTCCGGGGCCTACTACGAGCAGTACTTC. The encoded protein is CASSSGAYYEQYF.

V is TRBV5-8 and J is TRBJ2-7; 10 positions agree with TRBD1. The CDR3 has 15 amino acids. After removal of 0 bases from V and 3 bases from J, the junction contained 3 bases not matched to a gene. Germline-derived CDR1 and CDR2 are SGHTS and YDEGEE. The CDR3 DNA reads TGTGCCAGCAGCTTGGAGTGGACAGGGGGCTACGAGCAGTACTTC. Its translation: CASSLEWTGGYEQYF.

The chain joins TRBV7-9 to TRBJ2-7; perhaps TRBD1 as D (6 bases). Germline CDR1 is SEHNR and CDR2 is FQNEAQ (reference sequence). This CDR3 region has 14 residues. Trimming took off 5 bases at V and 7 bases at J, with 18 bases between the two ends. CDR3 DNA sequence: TGTGCCAGCAGCCTAGTAACAGGGCCGGATGAGCAGTACTTC. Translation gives CASSLVTGPDEQYF.

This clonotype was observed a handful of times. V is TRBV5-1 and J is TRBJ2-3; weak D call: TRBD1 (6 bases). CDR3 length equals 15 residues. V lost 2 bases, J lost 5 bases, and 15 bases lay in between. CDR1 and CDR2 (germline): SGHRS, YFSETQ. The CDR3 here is CASSFAGAAGDTQYF. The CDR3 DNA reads TGCGCCAGCAGCTTCGCAGGGGCCGCTGGAGATACGCAGTATTTT.

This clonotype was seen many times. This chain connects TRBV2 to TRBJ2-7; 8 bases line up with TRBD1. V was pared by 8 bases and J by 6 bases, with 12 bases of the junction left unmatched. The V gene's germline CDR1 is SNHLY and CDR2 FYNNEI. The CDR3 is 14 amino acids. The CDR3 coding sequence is TGTGCCAGCCTGAAAGAGACAGGGGTACGCGAGCAGTACTTC. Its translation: CASLKETGVREQYF.

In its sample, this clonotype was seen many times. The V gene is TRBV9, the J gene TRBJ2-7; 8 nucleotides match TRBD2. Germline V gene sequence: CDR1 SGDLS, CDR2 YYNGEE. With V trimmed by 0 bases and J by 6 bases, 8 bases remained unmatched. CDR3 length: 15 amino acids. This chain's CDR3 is CASSVATSVLSEQYF. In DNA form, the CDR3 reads TGTGCCAGCAGCGTAGCGACTAGCGTCCTCTCCGAGCAGTACTTC. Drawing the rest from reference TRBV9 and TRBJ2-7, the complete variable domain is DSGVTQTPKHLITATGQRVTLRCSPRSGDLSVYWYQQSLDQGLQFLIQYYNGEERAKGNILERFSAQQFPDLHSELNLSSLELGDSALYFCASSVATSVLSEQYFGPGTRLTVT.

The CDR3 coding sequence is TGTGCCAGCAGCCTAGTGGGTGGGCTGGGCTACACCTTC. It translates to CASSLVGGLGYTF. The chain is built from TRBV7-2 and TRBJ1-2, with D uncertain. This CDR3 contains 13 residues. V was clipped by 5 bases and J by 8 bases, with 15 bases between them. Germline V gives CDR1 SGHTA, CDR2 FQGNSA.

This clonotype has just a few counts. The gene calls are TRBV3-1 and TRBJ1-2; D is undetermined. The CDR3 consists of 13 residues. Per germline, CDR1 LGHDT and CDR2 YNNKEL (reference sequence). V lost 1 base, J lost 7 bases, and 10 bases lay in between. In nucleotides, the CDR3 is TGTGCCAGCAGCCAAGTCAATGGACTTGGCTACACCTTC. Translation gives CASSQVNGLGYTF.

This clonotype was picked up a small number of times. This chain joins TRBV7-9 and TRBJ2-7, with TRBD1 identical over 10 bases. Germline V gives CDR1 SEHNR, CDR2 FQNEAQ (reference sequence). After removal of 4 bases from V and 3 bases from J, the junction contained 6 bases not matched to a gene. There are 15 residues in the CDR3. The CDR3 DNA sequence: TGTGCCAGCAGCTCCCCCGGGACAGGGGACTACGAGCAGTACTTC. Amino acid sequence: CASSSPGTGDYEQYF.

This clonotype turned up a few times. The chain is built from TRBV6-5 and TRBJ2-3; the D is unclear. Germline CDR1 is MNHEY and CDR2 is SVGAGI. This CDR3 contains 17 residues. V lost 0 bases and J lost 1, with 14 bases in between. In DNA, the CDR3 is TGTGCCAGCAGTTACTCCGGCCTGGGCTCGGGCACAGATACGCAGTATTTT. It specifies CASSYSGLGSGTDTQYF.

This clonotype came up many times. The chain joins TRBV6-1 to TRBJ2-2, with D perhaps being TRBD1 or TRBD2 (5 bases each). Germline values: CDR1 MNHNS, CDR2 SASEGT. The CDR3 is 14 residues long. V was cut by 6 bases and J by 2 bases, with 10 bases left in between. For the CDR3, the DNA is TGTGCCAGCAGGAGGTGGGACAACACCGGGGAGCTGTTTTTT. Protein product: CASRRWDNTGELFF.

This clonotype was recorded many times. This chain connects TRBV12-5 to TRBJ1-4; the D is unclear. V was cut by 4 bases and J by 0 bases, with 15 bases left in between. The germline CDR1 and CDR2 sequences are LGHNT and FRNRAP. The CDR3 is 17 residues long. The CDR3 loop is CASGSQSLEATNEKLFF. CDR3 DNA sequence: TGTGCTAGTGGTTCTCAGTCGTTGGAGGCAACTAATGAAAAACTGTTTTTT.

The CDR3 loop is CSASWPNTEAFF. For the CDR3, the DNA is TGCAGTGCTAGTTGGCCGAACACTGAAGCTTTCTTT. The chain combines TRBV20-1 with TRBJ1-1; D remains unclear. Germline values: CDR1 DFQATT, CDR2 SNEGSKA (reference sequence). CDR3 length: 12 amino acids. The germline V and J ends were trimmed by 3 bases and 1 base, with 6 bases remaining between them.

As DNA, the CDR3 is TGTGCCAGCAGCTTACCCAGACTAGAAGGCTATGAGCAGTTCTTC. Residues: CASSLPRLEGYEQFF. This sequence joins TRBV7-8 and TRBJ2-1; tentative D call: TRBD2 (6 bases). With 2 bases removed from V and 8 bases from J, the gap between germline ends came to 16 bases. Per the germline V gene, CDR1 is SGHVS and CDR2 is FQNEAQ. This CDR3 contains 15 residues.

The CDR3 region has the DNA TGCAGCGTCGGACAGGGGGAGGGCTACACCTTC. Its translation is CSVGQGEGYTF. The genes are TRBV29-1 and TRBJ1-2; 10 bases line up with TRBD1. The CDR3 is 11 amino acids. Germline V lookup: CDR1 SQVTM, CDR2 ANQGSEA. With V trimmed by 6 bases and J by 8 bases, 3 bases remained unmatched.

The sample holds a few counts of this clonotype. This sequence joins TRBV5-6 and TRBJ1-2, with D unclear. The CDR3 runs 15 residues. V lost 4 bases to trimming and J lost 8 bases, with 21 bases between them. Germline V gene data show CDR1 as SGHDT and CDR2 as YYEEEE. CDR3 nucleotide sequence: TGTGCCAGCAGCGGAATCGACTTCGCCGGAGGCGGCTACACCTTC. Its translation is CASSGIDFAGGGYTF.

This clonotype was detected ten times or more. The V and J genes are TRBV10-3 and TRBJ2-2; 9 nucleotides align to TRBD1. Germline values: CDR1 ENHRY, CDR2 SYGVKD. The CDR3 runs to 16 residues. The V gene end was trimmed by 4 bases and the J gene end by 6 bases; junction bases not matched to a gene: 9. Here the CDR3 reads CAISARTGQGSGELFF. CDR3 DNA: TGTGCCATCAGTGCTCGTACTGGACAGGGGTCCGGGGAGCTGTTTTTT.

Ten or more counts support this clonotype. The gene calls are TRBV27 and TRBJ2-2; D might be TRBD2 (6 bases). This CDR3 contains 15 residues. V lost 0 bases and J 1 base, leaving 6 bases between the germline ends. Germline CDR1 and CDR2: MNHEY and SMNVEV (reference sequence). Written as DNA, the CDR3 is TGTGCCAGCAGTTTATCTAGCGGGAACACCGGGGAGCTGTTTTTT. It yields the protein CASSLSSGNTGELFF.

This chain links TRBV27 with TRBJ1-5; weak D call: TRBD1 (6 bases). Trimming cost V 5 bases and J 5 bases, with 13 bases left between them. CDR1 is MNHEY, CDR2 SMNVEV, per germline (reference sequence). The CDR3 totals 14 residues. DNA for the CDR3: TGTGCCAGCAGTATAACAGGGATTTATCAGCCCCAGCATTTT. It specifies CASSITGIYQPQHF.

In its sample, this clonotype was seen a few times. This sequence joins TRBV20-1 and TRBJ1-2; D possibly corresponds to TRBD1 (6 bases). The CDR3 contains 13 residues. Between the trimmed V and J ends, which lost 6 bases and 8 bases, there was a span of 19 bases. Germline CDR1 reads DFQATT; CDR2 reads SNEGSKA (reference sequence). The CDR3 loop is CSALDRRYWGYTF. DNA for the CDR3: TGCAGTGCCCTAGACAGGCGGTATTGGGGCTACACCTTC.

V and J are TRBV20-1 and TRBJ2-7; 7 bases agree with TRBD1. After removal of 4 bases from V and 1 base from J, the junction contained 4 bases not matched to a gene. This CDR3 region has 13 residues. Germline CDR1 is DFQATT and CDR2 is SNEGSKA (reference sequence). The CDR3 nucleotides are TGCAGTGCTATGAAGGACAGGTCCTACGAGCAGTACTTC. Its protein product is CSAMKDRSYEQYF.

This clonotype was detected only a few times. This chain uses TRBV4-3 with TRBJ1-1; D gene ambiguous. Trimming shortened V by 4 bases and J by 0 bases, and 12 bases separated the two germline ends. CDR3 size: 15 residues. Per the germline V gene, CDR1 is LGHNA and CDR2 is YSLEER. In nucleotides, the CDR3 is TGCGCCAGCAGCCCCTCGCATGTTATGAACACTGAAGCTTTCTTT. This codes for CASSPSHVMNTEAFF.

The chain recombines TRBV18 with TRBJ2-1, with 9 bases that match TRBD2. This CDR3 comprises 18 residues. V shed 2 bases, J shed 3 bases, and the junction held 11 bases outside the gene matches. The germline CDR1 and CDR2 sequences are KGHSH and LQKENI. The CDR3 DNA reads TGTGCCAGCTCACCAAATACGGCTAGCGGGATAGTCTACAATGAGCAGTTCTTC. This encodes CASSPNTASGIVYNEQFF.

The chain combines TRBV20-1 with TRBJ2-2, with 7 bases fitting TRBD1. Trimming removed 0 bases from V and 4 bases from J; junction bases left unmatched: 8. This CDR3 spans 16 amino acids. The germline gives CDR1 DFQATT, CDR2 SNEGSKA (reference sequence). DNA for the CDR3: TGCAGTGCTAGAGATGTAACGAGGGGGCGCACCGGGGAGCTGTTTTTT. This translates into CSARDVTRGRTGELFF.

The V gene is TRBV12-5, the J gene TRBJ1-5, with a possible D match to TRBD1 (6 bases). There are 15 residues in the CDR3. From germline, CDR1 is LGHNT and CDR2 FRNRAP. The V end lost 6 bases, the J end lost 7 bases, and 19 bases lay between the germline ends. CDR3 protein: CASGPSGHLGQPQHF. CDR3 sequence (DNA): TGTGCTAGTGGCCCTTCGGGACACCTGGGGCAGCCCCAGCATTTT.

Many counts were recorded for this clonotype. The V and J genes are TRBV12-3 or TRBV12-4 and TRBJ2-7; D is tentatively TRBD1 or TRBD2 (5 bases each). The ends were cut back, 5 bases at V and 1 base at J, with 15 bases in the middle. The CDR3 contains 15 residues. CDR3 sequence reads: CASSVAGTVSYEQYF. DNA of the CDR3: TGTGCCAGCAGTGTCGCAGGGACGGTTTCCTACGAGCAGTACTTC.

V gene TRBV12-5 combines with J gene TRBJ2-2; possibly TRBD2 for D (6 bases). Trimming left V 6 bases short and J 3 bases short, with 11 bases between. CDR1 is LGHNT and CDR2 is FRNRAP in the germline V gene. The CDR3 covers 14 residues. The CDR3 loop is CASGDPGDTGELFF. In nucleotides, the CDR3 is TGTGCTAGTGGAGACCCGGGAGACACCGGGGAGCTGTTTTTT.

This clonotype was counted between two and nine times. The CDR3 DNA reads TGTGCCAGCAGCCAAGATGCAGGGGCGGGCTCACCCCTCCACTTT. Translated, it gives CASSQDAGAGSPLHF. V is TRBV7-9 and J is TRBJ1-6; perhaps TRBD1 as D (6 bases). V lost 5 bases to trimming and J lost 10 bases, with 18 bases between them. The CDR3 has 15 residues. Germline CDR1 reads SEHNR; CDR2 reads FQNEAQ (reference sequence).